The clone carrying this T cell receptor (beta chain) was observed a single time. What it binds is not known. This specimen comes from a study of CD8+CD57+ T cells in acquired aplastic anemia. Study-wide background: Recorded DNA amounts for sorted CD4+ and CD8+ cells had an average of approximately 3 ug. Regarding the study as a whole: Overlap between patients and controls comprised about 30 CD8+ CDR3 sequences.

Genomic DNA templated the TCR beta VDJ and CDR3 profiling. TCRdb re-called the reads through MiXCR, storing one row per CDR3 protein. The sample lists roughly 180,000 distinct CDR3 sequences; less than 65% were seen once. Patients chosen for sequencing had shown CD8+CD57+ cell expansion by flow cytometry. The enrolled patients all had severe acquired aplastic anemia. Each patient gave a blood sample that was collected before any therapy had been received. CDR1 is SEHNR and CDR2 is FQNEAQ in the germline V gene (reference sequence). V gave up 5 bases and J gave up 1 base, with 20 bases separating them. The CDR3 spans 17 residues.

This chain joins TRBV7-9 and TRBJ2-5, with D maybe TRBD1 (7 bases). The sequence was obtained from a human donor with aplastic anemia. The material sequenced was sorted CD4+, CD8+, or CD8+CD57+ T cells (not recorded which) from PBMCs. CDR3 bases: TGTGCCAGCAGCATGCTGATTGGAGGGACAGCCCAAGAGACCCAGTACTTC. Translating it yields CASSMLIGGTAQETQYF.